This T cell receptor (beta chain) was captured by sequencing in a study of blood T cell repertoires in COVID-19. Overall study context: From T cells, B-cell-depleted T cells, or PBMCs came the material, which was cDNA or gDNA.

This CDR3 is 15 amino acids long. Germline V gene sequence: CDR1 MNHEY, CDR2 SVGEGT. J lost 3 bases, V lost 2 bases, and 4 bases had no gene match. Only in-frame clones appear in the TCRdb table, and some are missing; sequencing was by immunoSEQ multiplex PCR. The data show more than 200,000 clones, around nine tenths seen once. The source of this sequence is a woman aged 55 to 70 with acute or convalescent COVID-19. The V call is TRBV6-2 or TRBV6-3, the J call TRBJ2-7, with 10 bases that match TRBD2. The sequenced sample consisted of peripheral blood. The CDR3 bases are TGTGCCAGCAGTTACCTAGCGGGGGTTGACTACGAGCAGTACTTC. It yields the protein CASSYLAGVDYEQYF.